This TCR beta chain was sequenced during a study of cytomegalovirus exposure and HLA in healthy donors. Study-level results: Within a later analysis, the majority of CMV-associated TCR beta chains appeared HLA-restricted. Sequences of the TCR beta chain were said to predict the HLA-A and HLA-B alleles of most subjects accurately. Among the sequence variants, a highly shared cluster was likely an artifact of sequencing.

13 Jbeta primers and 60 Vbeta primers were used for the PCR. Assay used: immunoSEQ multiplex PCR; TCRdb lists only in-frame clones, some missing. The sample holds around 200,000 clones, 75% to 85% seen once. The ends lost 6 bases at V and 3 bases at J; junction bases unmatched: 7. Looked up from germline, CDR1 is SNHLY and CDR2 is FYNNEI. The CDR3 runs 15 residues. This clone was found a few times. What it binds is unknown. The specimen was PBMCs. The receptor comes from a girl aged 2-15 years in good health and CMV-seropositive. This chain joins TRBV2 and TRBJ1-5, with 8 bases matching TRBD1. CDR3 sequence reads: CASSGQGANNQPQHF. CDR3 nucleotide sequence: TGTGCCAGCAGCGGACAGGGAGCAAACAATCAGCCCCAGCATTTT.